Listed below are T cell receptor beta chains from one sample, sequenced in a study of T cells in Graves' hyperthyroidism and ophthalmopathy. TCRdb ran MiXCR on the multiplex PCR reads and lists one entry per CDR3 protein. Of about 500,000 distinct CDR3 sequences in the sample, 15% to 20% are singletons; the top ten hold 17%. Input material: blood. All receptors derive from a woman aged 18-29 years with Graves' ophthalmopathy. CDR3s include the opening cysteine and the closing phenylalanine or tryptophan. Fields, in order: J gene, V gene, D gene, clone size, CDR3 DNA, CDR3 protein. A D gene is named only where the DNA matches it firmly. Size is stated for part of the rows, as once, few or many counts, or as a class when the clone is expanded.

J gene: TRBJ2-1
V gene: TRBV27
D gene: -
clone size: -
CDR3 DNA: TGTGCCAGCAGTTTCGGGACCGAAGCCTACAATGAGCAGTTCTTC
CDR3 protein: CASSFGTEAYNEQFF

J gene: TRBJ2-7
V gene: TRBV5-6
D gene: -
clone size: many
CDR3 DNA: TGTGCCAGCAGCGACCTAACCGGACGGTCCTACGAGCAGTACTTC
CDR3 protein: CASSDLTGRSYEQYF

J gene: TRBJ2-3
V gene: TRBV3-1
D gene: TRBD2
clone size: few
CDR3 DNA: TGTGCCAGCAGCGGAGTTATAGCGGGGCCCTTGGATACGCAGTATTTT
CDR3 protein: CASSGVIAGPLDTQYF

J gene: TRBJ2-7
V gene: TRBV20-1
D gene: TRBD2
clone size: -
CDR3 DNA: TGCAGTGCTAGAGCTAGCGGCTACTACGAGCAGTACTTC
CDR3 protein: CSARASGYYEQYF

J gene: TRBJ1-5
V gene: TRBV5-8
D gene: -
clone size: -
CDR3 DNA: TGTGCCAGCAGCCAAGGATGGGGCAATCAGCCCCAGCATTTT
CDR3 protein: CASSQGWGNQPQHF

J gene: TRBJ2-3
V gene: TRBV6-1
D gene: TRBD2
clone size: -
CDR3 DNA: TGTGCCAGCACGCCCGGGACTACCACAGATACGCAGTATTTT
CDR3 protein: CASTPGTTTDTQYF

J gene: TRBJ1-1
V gene: TRBV20-1
D gene: -
clone size: -
CDR3 DNA: TGCAGTGCTACGTACCCTAGGGGGGCGCAGTTTGAAGCTTTCTTT
CDR3 protein: CSATYPRGAQFEAFF

J gene: TRBJ1-3
V gene: TRBV6-1
D gene: -
clone size: -
CDR3 DNA: TGTGCCAGCAGAAGGTTGGGTCGGGGTCTGAACTCTGGAAACACCATATATTTT
CDR3 protein: CASRRLGRGLNSGNTIYF

J gene: TRBJ1-5
V gene: TRBV5-1
D gene: -
clone size: many
CDR3 DNA: TGCGCCAGCAGCGAGGGTCCGGGGAGCAATCAGCCCCAGCATTTT
CDR3 protein: CASSEGPGSNQPQHF

J gene: TRBJ2-1
V gene: TRBV2
D gene: TRBD2
clone size: -
CDR3 DNA: TGTGCCAGCACGGGGAGGGAGGGGACCTACAATGAGCAGTTCTTC
CDR3 protein: CASTGREGTYNEQFF